What follows are 23 T cell receptor beta chains derived from one specimen sequenced in a study of cytomegalovirus exposure and HLA in healthy donors. The PCR contained 60 Vbeta and 13 Jbeta primers. Using immunoSEQ multiplex PCR, the repertoire was profiled, and TCRdb retains in-frame clones only, with some absent. This table has approximately 220,000 clones, roughly 83% appearing once. Sequencing input: PBMCs. The receptors here all came from a girl aged 5-17 years in good health and CMV-seronegative.

The chain couples TRBV27 to TRBJ1-1; a weak D match, TRBD1 (6 bases). V lost 1 base, J lost 6 bases, and 24 bases lay in between. Germline V gives CDR1 MNHEY, CDR2 SMNVEV (reference sequence). The CDR3 runs to 18 residues. The CDR3 DNA reads as TGTGCCAGCAGTTTATTAGTCCCAGGGGAACCACCAGGGGCTGAAGCTTTCTTT. This sequence encodes CASSLLVPGEPPGAEAFF.

The chain couples TRBV27 to TRBJ1-1, with 10 bases identical to TRBD1. This CDR3 spans 17 amino acids. After removal of 5 bases from V and 3 bases from J, the junction contained 12 bases not matched to a gene. CDR1 is MNHEY, CDR2 SMNVEV, per germline (reference sequence). Written as DNA, the CDR3 is TGTGCCAGCAGTCTAAAGGGACAGGGGACGATTCACACTGAAGCTTTCTTT. It codes for CASSLKGQGTIHTEAFF.

V is TRBV18 and J is TRBJ1-1, with 7 bases identical to TRBD1. This CDR3 is built from 14 residues. V lost 4 bases and J lost 5; bases outside the gene matches: 7. Germline V lookup: CDR1 KGHSH, CDR2 LQKENI. The DNA for the CDR3 is TGTGCCAGCTCACGACAGGGTTCGGGAACTGAAGCTTTCTTT. Its protein is CASSRQGSGTEAFF.

V gene TRBV6-1 combines with J gene TRBJ2-2; tentatively, D is TRBD2 (6 bases). Between the trimmed V and J ends, which lost 1 base and 5 bases, there was a span of 14 bases. The CDR3 has 16 residues. Germline V gene data show CDR1 as MNHNS and CDR2 as SASEGT. The CDR3 sequence is CASSEVGGSKTGELFF. CDR3 DNA: TGTGCCAGCAGTGAAGTAGGAGGGAGCAAGACCGGGGAGCTGTTTTTT.

This chain links TRBV6-6 with TRBJ2-1; 8 nucleotides agree with TRBD1. In germline, CDR1 is MNHNY, CDR2 SVGAGI (reference sequence). Germline trimming cut 7 bases from V and 7 bases from J; bases unmatched to any gene: 9. The length of the CDR3 is 14 residues. The CDR3 coding sequence is TGTGCCAGCACCCAGACAGGGGAGAGAAATGAGCAGTTCTTC. This translates into CASTQTGERNEQFF.

This sequence joins TRBV5-6 and TRBJ2-1; tentative D call: TRBD1 (6 bases). There are 13 residues in the CDR3. CDR1 and CDR2 from the germline V gene are SGHDT and YYEEEE. V lost 3 bases and J lost 9, with 13 bases in between. The CDR3 sequence is CASSYDYRAEQFF. The DNA of the CDR3 is TGTGCCAGCAGCTATGACTACAGGGCTGAGCAGTTCTTC.

The V call is TRBV7-2, the J call TRBJ1-2; perhaps TRBD1 as D (6 bases). CDR1 and CDR2 from the germline V gene are SGHTA and FQGNSA. Trimming removed 1 base at V and 5 bases at J, with 14 bases between. There are 15 residues in the CDR3. The CDR3 DNA reads as TGTGCCAGCAGCTTAGATAGGACAGTAGGGTATGGCTACACCTTC. This codes for CASSLDRTVGYGYTF. The variable domain in full, completed from reference TRBV7-2 and TRBJ1-2, reads GAGVSQSPSNKVTEKGKDVELRCDPISGHTALYWYRQSLGQGLEFLIYFQGNSAPDKSGLPSDRFSAERTGGSVSTLTIQRTQQEDSAVYLCASSLDRTVGYGYTFGSGTRLTVV.

This chain joins TRBV28 and TRBJ1-3, with 7 bases matching TRBD1. This CDR3 spans 15 amino acids. Germline V lookup: CDR1 MDHEN, CDR2 SYDVKM. The junction had 2 bases not matched to a gene; V was cut back by 3 bases and J by 0 bases. CDR3 loop: CASSLTGSSGNTIYF. CDR3 nucleotide sequence: TGTGCCAGCAGTTTGACAGGGAGCTCTGGAAACACCATATATTTT.

V is TRBV18 and J is TRBJ1-6; 11 bases agree with TRBD1. This CDR3 is built from 15 residues. V lost 3 bases to trimming and J lost 10 bases; unmatched junction nucleotides: 5. The germline gives CDR1 KGHSH, CDR2 LQKENI. CDR3 region: CASSPKGTGGSPLHF. The CDR3 bases are TGTGCCAGCTCACCTAAGGGGACAGGGGGATCACCCCTCCACTTT.

Only a few counts were recorded for this clone. The chain carries TRBV2 and TRBJ1-4; no definite D call. Germline lookup yields CDR1 SNHLY and CDR2 FYNNEI. The CDR3 sequence is 13 residues long. With 7 bases removed from V and 2 bases from J, the gap between germline ends came to 8 bases. CDR3 sequence (DNA): TGTGCCAGCACGGTAGAGACTAATGAAAAACTGTTTTTT. Translating it yields CASTVETNEKLFF.

The rearrangement uses TRBV28 and TRBJ1-5; D is unclear. The CDR3 length is 14 residues. The germline CDR1 and CDR2 sequences are MDHEN and SYDVKM. Trimming shortened V by 3 bases and J by 0 bases, and 6 bases separated the two germline ends. The CDR3 loop is CASSLSYSNQPQHF. The CDR3 DNA follows: TGTGCCAGCAGTTTGTCGTATAGCAATCAGCCCCAGCATTTT. The variable domain in full, completed from reference TRBV28 and TRBJ1-5, reads DVKVTQSSRYLVKRTGEKVFLECVQDMDHENMFWYRQDPGLGLRLIYFSYDVKMKEKGDIPEGYSVSREKKERFSLILESASTNQTSMYLCASSLSYSNQPQHFGDGTRLSIL.

V is TRBV19 and J is TRBJ2-3; TRBD2 might be the D (7 bases). This CDR3 has 13 amino acids. Germline CDR1 reads LNHDA; CDR2 reads SQIVND (reference sequence). V was clipped by 6 bases and J by 8 bases, with 15 bases between them. CDR3 in DNA: TGTGCCAGTAGCGATAGGGGGGGGCTTACGCAGTATTTT. It codes for CASSDRGGLTQYF.

This chain uses TRBV28 with TRBJ1-6; D uncertain. V shed 8 bases and J shed 9 bases, with 14 bases lying between them. Germline V gene sequence: CDR1 MDHEN, CDR2 SYDVKM. The CDR3 loop spans 13 amino acids. This CDR3 reads CASRPPWSSPLHF. DNA of the CDR3: TGTGCCAGCCGCCCCCCGTGGAGTTCACCCCTCCACTTT.

V gene TRBV7-9 combines with J gene TRBJ2-1; tentatively, D is TRBD1 (6 bases). V was cut by 4 bases and J by 2 bases, with 15 bases left in between. Germline V gives CDR1 SEHNR, CDR2 FQNEAQ (reference sequence). The CDR3 extends over 16 amino acids. The CDR3 loop is CASSSRTVGPYNEQFF. The CDR3, as DNA: TGTGCCAGCAGCTCAAGGACAGTGGGGCCCTACAATGAGCAGTTCTTC.

V is TRBV13 and J is TRBJ2-5; 9 nucleotides match TRBD1. Gene TRBJ2-7 matches the end of the DNA better, so the J call may be wrong. The CDR3 is 18 amino acids. Germline V gene lookup returns CDR1 PRHDT and CDR2 FYEKMQ (reference sequence). The CDR3 DNA reads TGTGCCAGCAGTATTAATTCTCCCTCGGTACAGGGGGCTTACGAGCAGTACTTC. Translation gives CASSINSPSVQGAYEQYF.

The chain uses TRBV7-3 and TRBJ2-2; D is uncertain. This CDR3 is built from 14 residues. Germline-derived CDR1 and CDR2 are SGHTA and FQGTGA. The germline V and J ends were trimmed by 5 bases and 3 bases, with 10 bases remaining between them. CDR3 residues: CASSDGRHTGELFF. The DNA of the CDR3 is TGTGCCAGCAGCGATGGGCGACACACCGGGGAGCTGTTTTTT.

The chain employs TRBV10-3 and TRBJ1-5; D is ambiguous. With 3 bases removed from V and 6 bases from J, the gap between germline ends came to 12 bases. The CDR3 consists of 14 residues. In germline, CDR1 is ENHRY, CDR2 SYGVKD. The CDR3 nucleotides are TGTGCCATCAGTGACGGAGGCGGGGTTCAGCCCCAGCATTTT. Its translation: CAISDGGGVQPQHF.

The chain has TRBV13 and TRBJ1-2; D perhaps matches TRBD1 (6 bases). Looked up from germline, CDR1 is PRHDT and CDR2 is FYEKMQ (reference sequence). V gave up 2 bases and J gave up 8 bases, with 12 bases separating them. The CDR3 is 13 residues long. In nucleotides, the CDR3 is TGTGCCAGCAGCTTAATGGGGGCTTGGGGCTACACCTTC. Its translation: CASSLMGAWGYTF.

The J gene is TRBJ1-6, the V gene TRBV5-4; D possibly corresponds to TRBD1 (6 bases). Trimming left V 4 bases short and J 7 bases short, with 9 bases between. The CDR3 is 13 residues long. Germline V gene lookup returns CDR1 SGHNT and CDR2 YYREEE (reference sequence). CDR3: CASSITGNSPLHF. In DNA, the CDR3 is TGTGCCAGCAGCATCACAGGGAATTCACCCCTCCACTTT.

The V and J genes are TRBV5-4 and TRBJ2-2; 10 bases fit TRBD2. Trimming cost V 0 bases and J 6 bases; bases outside gene matches: 5. The germline V gene has CDR1 SGHNT and CDR2 YYREEE (reference sequence). The CDR3 contains 16 residues. The CDR3 DNA is TGTGCCAGCAGCTTGGCGTTAGCGGGAGGATCCGGGGAGCTGTTTTTT. This sequence encodes CASSLALAGGSGELFF.

The J gene is TRBJ2-6, the V gene TRBV28, with TRBD1 identical over 7 bases. The length of the CDR3 is 17 residues. The germline V gene encodes CDR1 MDHEN and CDR2 SYDVKM. J gave up 0 bases and V 5 bases, and 7 bases lay outside the gene matches. The CDR3 region is CASSPRTGSSGANVLTF. CDR3 coding DNA: TGTGCCAGCAGTCCTCGGACAGGCAGCTCTGGGGCCAACGTCCTGACTTTC. Complete variable domain (other parts from reference TRBV28 and TRBJ2-6): DVKVTQSSRYLVKRTGEKVFLECVQDMDHENMFWYRQDPGLGLRLIYFSYDVKMKEKGDIPEGYSVSREKKERFSLILESASTNQTSMYLCASSPRTGSSGANVLTFGAGSRLTVL.

The gene calls are TRBV4-1 and TRBJ2-1, with TRBD2 as a possible D gene (5 bases). Trimming pared 3 bases from V and 9 bases from J, leaving 6 bases between. The V gene's germline CDR1 is MGHRA and CDR2 YSYEKL. The CDR3 extends over 11 amino acids. DNA for the CDR3: TGCGCCAGCAGCCAGGGGAGTGAGCAGTTCTTC. Translating gives CASSQGSEQFF.

The chain links TRBV27 to TRBJ2-5, with 8 bases matching TRBD1. Germline values: CDR1 MNHEY, CDR2 SMNVEV (reference sequence). V was clipped by 6 bases and J by 5 bases; unmatched bases: 8. The CDR3 loop spans 14 amino acids. CDR3 in DNA: TGTGCCAGCAGCCCACAGGGGGGCCCCGAGACCCAGTACTTC. Translating it yields CASSPQGGPETQYF.